This T cell receptor (beta chain) was documented in a study of type 1 regulatory T cells. Study in general: T-allo10 is an in vitro-generated, Tr1-enriched CD4 T cell product specific for alloantigen. Study-level results: Tr1 cells had a more restricted TCR repertoire than non-Tr1 cells.

Germline loops: CDR1 DFQATT, CDR2 SNEGSKA (reference sequence). The CDR3 length is 12 residues. Details on this clonotype: The antigen is unknown.

One entry per CDR3 protein results from TCRdb running MiXCR on the reads. The sample has about 62,000 distinct CDR3 sequences; 55% to 65% are singletons. The chain recombines TRBV20-1 with TRBJ2-1; TRBD2 matches 11 bases. Sequencing was done on a sample of cultured non-Tr1 T cells, either the whole culture or a sorted T cell fraction (not recorded which). This TCR was recovered from a human donor in good health. CDR3 DNA: TGCAGCCTTAGCGGGAGGGCTGAGGAGCAGTTCTTC. It is translated as CSLSGRAEEQFF.